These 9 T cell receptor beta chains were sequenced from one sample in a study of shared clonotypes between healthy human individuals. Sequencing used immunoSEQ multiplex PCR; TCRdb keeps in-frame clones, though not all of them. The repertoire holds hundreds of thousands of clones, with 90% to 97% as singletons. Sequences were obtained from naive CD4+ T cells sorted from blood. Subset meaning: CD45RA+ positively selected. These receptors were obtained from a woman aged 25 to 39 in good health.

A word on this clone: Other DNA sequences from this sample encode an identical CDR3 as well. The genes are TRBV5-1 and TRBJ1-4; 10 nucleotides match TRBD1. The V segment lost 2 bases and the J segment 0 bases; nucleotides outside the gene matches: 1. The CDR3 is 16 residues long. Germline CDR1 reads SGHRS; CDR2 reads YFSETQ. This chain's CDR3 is CASSLGTGATNEKLFF. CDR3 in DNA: TGCGCCAGCAGCTTAGGGACAGGGGCAACTAATGAAAAACTGTTTTTT. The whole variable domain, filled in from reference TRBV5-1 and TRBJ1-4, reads KAGVTQTPRYLIKTRGQQVTLSCSPISGHRSVSWYQQTPGQGLQFLFEYFSETQRNKGNFPGRFSGRQFSNSRSEMNVSTLELGDSALYLCASSLGTGATNEKLFFGSGTQLSVL.

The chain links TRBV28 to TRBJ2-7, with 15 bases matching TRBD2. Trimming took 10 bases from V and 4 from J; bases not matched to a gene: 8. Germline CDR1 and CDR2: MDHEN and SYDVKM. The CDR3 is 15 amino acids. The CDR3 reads CATRTSGRVIYEQYF. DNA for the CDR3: TGTGCCACCCGGACTAGCGGGAGGGTCATTTACGAGCAGTACTTC.

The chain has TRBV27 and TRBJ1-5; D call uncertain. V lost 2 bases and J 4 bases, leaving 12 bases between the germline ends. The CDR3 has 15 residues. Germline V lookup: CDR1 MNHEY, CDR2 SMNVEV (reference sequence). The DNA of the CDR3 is TGTGCCAGCAGTTTAACGGTGGGAGGGAATCAGCCCCAGCATTTT. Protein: CASSLTVGGNQPQHF.

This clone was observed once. CDR3 sequence reads: CASSRTGRMEGYTF. DNA for the CDR3: TGTGCCAGCAGTCGGACAGGCCGGATGGAGGGCTACACCTTC. The V call is TRBV6-5, the J call TRBJ1-2, with 7 bases identical to TRBD1. The CDR3 is 14 residues long. V lost 5 bases to trimming and J lost 8 bases; unmatched junction nucleotides: 11. Germline lookup yields CDR1 MNHEY and CDR2 SVGAGI.

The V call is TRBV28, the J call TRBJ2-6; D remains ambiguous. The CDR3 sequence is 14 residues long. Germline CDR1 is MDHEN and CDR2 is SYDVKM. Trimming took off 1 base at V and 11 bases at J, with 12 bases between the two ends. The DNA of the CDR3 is TGTGCCAGCAGTTTATTTTCCAACCCCTACGTCCTGACTTTC. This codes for CASSLFSNPYVLTF.

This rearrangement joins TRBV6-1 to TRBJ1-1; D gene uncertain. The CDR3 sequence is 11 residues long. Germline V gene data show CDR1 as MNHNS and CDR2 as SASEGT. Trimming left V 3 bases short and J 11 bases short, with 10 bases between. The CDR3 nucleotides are TGTGCCAGCAGTGATGTCCGCGTCGCTTTCTTT. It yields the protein CASSDVRVAFF.

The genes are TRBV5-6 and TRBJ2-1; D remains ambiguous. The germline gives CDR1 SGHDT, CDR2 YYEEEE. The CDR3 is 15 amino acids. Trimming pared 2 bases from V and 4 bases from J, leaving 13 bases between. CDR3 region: CASSFKGSGYNEQFF. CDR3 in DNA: TGTGCCAGCAGCTTTAAGGGCTCGGGTTACAATGAGCAGTTCTTC.

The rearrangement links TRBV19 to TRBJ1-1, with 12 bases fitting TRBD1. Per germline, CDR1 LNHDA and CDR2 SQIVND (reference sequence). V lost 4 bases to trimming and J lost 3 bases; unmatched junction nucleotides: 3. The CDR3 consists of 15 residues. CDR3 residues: CASSTGTGGYTEAFF. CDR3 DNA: TGTGCCAGTAGTACGGGGACAGGGGGCTACACTGAAGCTTTCTTT.

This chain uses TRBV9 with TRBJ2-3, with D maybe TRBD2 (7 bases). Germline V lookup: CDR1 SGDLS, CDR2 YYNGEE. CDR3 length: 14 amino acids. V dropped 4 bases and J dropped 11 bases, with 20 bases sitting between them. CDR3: CASSPLGGPFWQYF. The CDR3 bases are TGTGCCAGCAGCCCGCTGGGGGGGCCTTTTTGGCAGTATTTT.